This TCR beta chain was recorded in a study of OX40 agonist ivuxolimab in advanced cancers. Study summary: The patients received ivuxolimab by intravenous route every 2 weeks at 0.01 to 10 mg/kg.

This CDR3 is built from 11 residues. In germline, CDR1 is MNHNY, CDR2 SVGAGI (reference sequence). V was clipped by 2 bases and J by 8 bases, with 6 bases between them. Produced via immunoSEQ multiplex PCR; TCRdb's table is partial and in-frame only. This table holds tens of thousands of clones, approximately 95% found once. The chain recombines TRBV6-6 with TRBJ1-1, with D unresolved. The TCR was taken from an adult with an advanced solid tumor such as melanoma, head and neck, liver or kidney cancer. Sequences were derived from CD4+ or CD8+ T cells sorted from blood, sampled in a trial of the OX40 agonist ivuxolimab. CDR3 sequence (DNA): TGTGCCAGCAGTTACGGAAAAGAAGCTTTCTTT. Translation: CASSYGKEAFF.